What follows are 17 T cell receptor beta chains derived from one specimen sequenced in a study of PD-L1 blockade in urothelial cancer. This table comes from immunoSEQ multiplex PCR, and its TCRdb copy is limited to in-frame clones, with some not included. Of more than 95,000 clones in the sample, more than 75% were seen once. Time point meaning: peripheral blood 6 weeks after treatment start. The source was PBMCs, collected around atezolizumab (anti-PD-L1) treatment. The receptors were sampled from a man aged 45-65 years with urothelial cancer.

This clone was picked up one time. V gene TRBV28 combines with J gene TRBJ2-7; TRBD1 aligns across 10 bases. With V trimmed by 5 bases and J by 3 bases, 7 bases remained unmatched. Germline values: CDR1 MDHEN, CDR2 SYDVKM. This CDR3 spans 15 amino acids. The CDR3 here is CASSNSGTGVYEQYF. For the CDR3, the DNA is TGTGCCAGCAGTAACTCCGGGACAGGGGTCTACGAGCAGTACTTC.

The CDR3 DNA is TGTGCCATCAGGACGGGACAGGGGCCAGGAAACACCATATATTTT. It translates to CAIRTGQGPGNTIYF. The chain links TRBV10-3 to TRBJ1-3; TRBD1 agrees at 10 bases. The CDR3 runs 15 residues. V shed 6 bases and J 4 bases; nucleotides not matched to a gene: 6. Germline lookup yields CDR1 ENHRY and CDR2 SYGVKD.

This clone was observed once. V and J are TRBV5-1 and TRBJ2-5, with D perhaps TRBD1 (6 bases). Germline CDR1 is SGHRS and CDR2 is YFSETQ. This CDR3 contains 17 residues. V lost 0 bases, J lost 5 bases, and 20 bases lay in between. The CDR3 protein is CASSLVVTRTAKETQYF. CDR3 DNA: TGCGCCAGCAGCTTGGTCGTGACCCGGACAGCAAAGGAGACCCAGTACTTC.

This clone was seen a single time. The V gene is TRBV27, the J gene TRBJ1-6, with D hard to call. This CDR3 contains 13 residues. The V end was cut by 3 bases, the J end by 3 bases, with 3 bases between. CDR1 and CDR2 (germline): MNHEY, SMNVEV (reference sequence). The CDR3 DNA reads as TGTGCCAGCAGTTTTTACTATAATTCACCCCTCCACTTT. Its translation is CASSFYYNSPLHF.

The gene calls are TRBV19 and TRBJ2-1; 11 positions agree with TRBD2. With 2 bases clipped from V and 0 bases from J, the junction kept 3 bases outside the gene matches. Germline loops: CDR1 LNHDA, CDR2 SQIVND (reference sequence). The CDR3 loop spans 17 amino acids. CDR3 sequence (DNA): TGTGCCAGTAGTATATCTAGCGGGAGGAGCTCCTACAATGAGCAGTTCTTC. It codes for CASSISSGRSSYNEQFF.

The genes are TRBV5-4 and TRBJ2-7; possible D gene TRBD2, 5 bases. Germline assignment: CDR1 SGHNT and CDR2 YYREEE (reference sequence). The CDR3 extends over 12 amino acids. V was shortened by 0 bases and J by 7 bases, with 8 bases between the two germline ends. The DNA for the CDR3 is TGTGCCAGCAGCTTGGCCGAGCGGGAGCAGTACTTC. Translated: CASSLAEREQYF.

The chain combines TRBV9 with TRBJ1-2; D unclear. CDR3 size: 16 residues. The V gene's germline CDR1 is SGDLS and CDR2 YYNGEE. V shed 4 bases and J shed 0 bases, with 16 bases lying between them. DNA of the CDR3: TGTGCCAGCAGCCGAGGACGGGAAGGTACTAACTATGGCTACACCTTC. As protein: CASSRGREGTNYGYTF.

The rearrangement joins TRBV19 to TRBJ2-2; a possible D gene is TRBD2 (5 bases). V was shortened by 1 base and J by 5 bases, with 14 bases between the two germline ends. CDR1 and CDR2 (germline): LNHDA, SQIVND (reference sequence). The CDR3 length is 16 residues. The CDR3, as DNA: TGTGCCAGTAGTATAGTTCAGGAGGTCGGAACCGGGGAGCTGTTTTTT. Encoded protein: CASSIVQEVGTGELFF.

The chain uses TRBV2 and TRBJ1-6; weak D call: TRBD1 (5 bases). The CDR3 is 14 residues long. Germline assignment: CDR1 SNHLY and CDR2 FYNNEI. Trimming took 1 base from V and 10 from J, leaving 11 bases between them. CDR3 sequence reads: CASSEGGEESPLHF. The CDR3 DNA reads as TGTGCCAGCAGTGAAGGGGGGGAGGAGTCACCCCTCCACTTT.

The CDR3 protein is CASSQDWVMGGQPQHF. In DNA form, the CDR3 reads TGCGCCAGCAGCCAAGATTGGGTTATGGGGGGTCAGCCCCAGCATTTT. V and J are TRBV4-1 and TRBJ1-5; perhaps TRBD1 as D (5 bases). This CDR3 is 16 amino acids long. The V end was cut by 0 bases, the J end by 6 bases, with 15 bases between. Germline-derived CDR1 and CDR2 are MGHRA and YSYEKL.

The genes are TRBV30 and TRBJ2-7, with 8 bases fitting TRBD1. V lost 4 bases to trimming and J lost 4 bases; unmatched junction nucleotides: 9. CDR3 length: 14 residues. CDR1 and CDR2 (germline): GTSNPN, SVGIG (reference sequence). The CDR3 DNA follows: TGTGCCTGGACTCGGGGCAGGGGGCAGTACGAGCAGTACTTC. It yields the protein CAWTRGRGQYEQYF.

The chain has TRBV7-3 and TRBJ2-1; the D gene is possibly TRBD2 (6 bases). This CDR3 contains 15 residues. Germline V gene lookup returns CDR1 SGHTA and CDR2 FQGTGA. V was trimmed by 2 bases and J by 3 bases, leaving 11 bases between them. Here the CDR3 DNA reads TGTGCCAGCAGCTTATTGGCGGGAAACTACAATGAGCAGTTCTTC. Its translation is CASSLLAGNYNEQFF.

The chain recombines TRBV5-5 with TRBJ1-3; TRBD1 matches at 7 bases. Germline V CDR1 and CDR2: SGHKS, YYEKEE (reference sequence). With 2 bases clipped from V and 0 bases from J, the junction kept 11 bases outside the gene matches. The CDR3 runs 18 residues. CDR3 loop: CASSFEVEGASSGNTIYF. The CDR3 nucleotides read TGTGCCAGCAGCTTTGAGGTGGAGGGGGCTTCCTCTGGAAACACCATATATTTT.

This clone was detected a few times. This chain uses TRBV18 with TRBJ1-5, with 12 positions matching TRBD1. The V segment lost 3 bases and the J segment 8 bases; nucleotides outside the gene matches: 5. The length of the CDR3 is 15 residues. Germline CDR1 is KGHSH and CDR2 is LQKENI. This CDR3 is CASSPGQGASEPQHF. The CDR3 region has the DNA TGTGCCAGCTCACCGGGACAGGGGGCGTCGGAGCCCCAGCATTTT.

The chain links TRBV5-1 to TRBJ2-1; 8 bases line up with TRBD1. J lost 4 bases, V lost 5 bases, and 5 bases had no gene match. The germline V gene has CDR1 SGHRS and CDR2 YFSETQ. This CDR3 has 14 residues. CDR3 in DNA: TGCGCCAGCAGGGCCGGGACAGGATACAATGAGCAGTTCTTC. Translating it yields CASRAGTGYNEQFF.

The table lists this clone with a count of one. This chain joins TRBV21-1 and TRBJ2-4; the tabulated D call, TRBD2, remains unverified against the DNA. TRBV21-1 is deemed a pseudogene. This CDR3 spans 18 amino acids. The CDR3 DNA follows: TGTGCCAGCAGCAAAACTCCCCGACACCCCGGGGACAAAAACATTCAGTACTTC. As protein: CASSKTPRHPGDKNIQYF.

The chain links TRBV5-1 to TRBJ2-3; D possibly corresponds to TRBD1 (5 bases). V dropped 2 bases and J dropped 3 bases, with 10 bases sitting between them. Per germline, CDR1 SGHRS and CDR2 YFSETQ. The CDR3 length is 14 residues. The CDR3 reads CASSFAGRTDTQYF. CDR3 sequence (DNA): TGCGCCAGCAGCTTCGCAGGGCGGACAGATACGCAGTATTTT.